This T cell receptor (beta chain) was found in a study of blood T cell repertoires in COVID-19. Study-level information: The samples span acute and convalescent COVID-19 from the United States, Italy and Spain. T cells, B-cell-depleted T cells, or PBMCs supplied cDNA or gDNA.

Original handling: Quantification of nucleated cells was approximated via reference gene primer amplification. Libraries were prepared by immunoSEQ multiplex PCR; TCRdb keeps only in-frame clonotypes and omits some of them. V and J calls and clone size come straight from that table; D and trimming were deduced from the DNA. The sample contains about 64,000 clones, around 84% of which appear only once. Between the trimmed V and J ends, which lost 5 bases and 5 bases, there was a span of 14 bases. Germline lookup yields CDR1 SGHVS and CDR2 FQNEAQ. This CDR3 has 14 amino acids. This clonotype was sampled from a man over 45 with active COVID-19. Specimen: peripheral blood. The chain uses TRBV7-8 and TRBJ2-3; perhaps TRBD2 as D (7 bases). The CDR3 nucleotides read TGTGCCAGCAGCCCCGAGGGAGGGGGAGATACGCAGTATTTT. Translation: CASSPEGGGDTQYF.